The next 23 T cell receptor beta chains were all read from a single sample in a study of Graves' ophthalmopathy and Graves' hyperthyroidism. The authors amplified TCR beta CDR3 regions, and they did so from RNA transcripts for repertoire sequencing. HTBI primers were employed in first-round RT-PCR, then a second-round multiplex PCR followed. In TCRdb, the multiplex PCR reads were re-called with MiXCR into one record per CDR3 protein. Here the sample spans 230,000 or so distinct CDR3 sequences, approximately 42% being singletons. The sequencing input was peripheral blood. Receptor source: an adult man with Graves' ophthalmopathy.

The sample holds a few counts of this clonotype. The gene calls are TRBV9 and TRBJ2-5; TRBD1 matches at 8 bases. The CDR3 length is 16 residues. Germline V CDR1 and CDR2: SGDLS, YYNGEE. V was clipped by 4 bases and J by 1 base; unmatched bases: 9. The CDR3 nucleotides are TGTGCCAGCAGCTTATTAGACAGGGGTCTCCAAGAGACCCAGTACTTC. The encoded protein is CASSLLDRGLQETQYF.

V and J are TRBV6-5 and TRBJ2-7; tentatively, D is TRBD2 (6 bases). V shed 2 bases and J shed 3 bases, with 14 bases lying between them. The CDR3 consists of 15 residues. Per germline, CDR1 MNHEY and CDR2 SVGAGI. The CDR3 region is CASSYRGIGIYEQYF. The CDR3 DNA follows: TGTGCCAGCAGTTACCGGGGGATAGGGATCTACGAGCAGTACTTC.

The chain employs TRBV5-6 and TRBJ2-7; 9 positions match TRBD1. Trimming cost V 1 base and J 5 bases; bases outside gene matches: 7. The CDR3 consists of 15 residues. Looked up from germline, CDR1 is SGHDT and CDR2 is YYEEEE. In DNA, the CDR3 is TGTGCCAGCAGCTTGCTCGTGGGACAGGGTAACGAGCAGTACTTC. This sequence encodes CASSLLVGQGNEQYF.

V and J are TRBV5-1 and TRBJ2-5, with 9 nucleotides matching TRBD2. The CDR3 loop spans 14 amino acids. V lost 4 bases, J lost 1 base, and 2 bases stayed unmatched. Germline assignment: CDR1 SGHRS and CDR2 YFSETQ. DNA for the CDR3: TGCGCCAGCAGCCCAGCGGGGGGCCAAGAGACCCAGTACTTC. It specifies CASSPAGGQETQYF.

V and J are TRBV7-9 and TRBJ1-1; D uncertain. The CDR3 is 15 amino acids. Trimming took 3 bases from V and 2 from J, leaving 13 bases between them. Germline V gene data show CDR1 as SEHNR and CDR2 as FQNEAQ (reference sequence). DNA for the CDR3: TGTGCCAGCAGCTTCTCCCATGGGGTCAACACTGAAGCTTTCTTT. Amino acid sequence: CASSFSHGVNTEAFF.

This rearrangement joins TRBV5-1 to TRBJ1-5, with D uncertain. The germline V and J ends were trimmed by 0 bases and 8 bases, with 12 bases remaining between them. The CDR3 has 14 residues. Germline V gene data show CDR1 as SGHRS and CDR2 as YFSETQ. The CDR3 region is CASSLGALNEPQHF. The CDR3 region has the DNA TGCGCCAGCAGCTTGGGTGCGCTAAATGAGCCCCAGCATTTT.

The gene calls are TRBV20-1 and TRBJ1-2; D gene uncertain. The CDR3 sequence is 11 residues long. Germline CDR1 reads DFQATT; CDR2 reads SNEGSKA (reference sequence). V shed 5 bases and J shed 7 bases, with 11 bases lying between them. This CDR3 is CSAGRTGGYTF. The CDR3 DNA reads TGCAGTGCTGGAAGGACCGGTGGCTACACCTTC.

The genes are TRBV29-1 and TRBJ2-2, with a tentative D call TRBD1 (5 bases). Germline V CDR1 and CDR2: SQVTM, ANQGSEA. V lost 5 bases and J 3 bases, leaving 13 bases between the germline ends. The CDR3 covers 14 residues. The CDR3 spells CSVQGLGYTGELFF. For the CDR3, the DNA is TGCAGCGTTCAGGGCCTGGGGTACACCGGGGAGCTGTTTTTT.

The chain has TRBV2 and TRBJ1-4; D not certain. The CDR3 is 15 amino acids. Germline CDR1 SNHLY, CDR2 FYNNEI. V dropped 5 bases and J dropped 5 bases, with 15 bases sitting between them. In DNA form, the CDR3 reads TGTGCCAGCAGTACGGACTATTACCTCAATGAAAAACTGTTTTTT. Translating gives CASSTDYYLNEKLFF.

CDR3 loop: CSASPGISYEQYF. CDR3 nucleotides: TGCAGTGCTAGCCCAGGTATCTCCTACGAGCAGTACTTC. The chain links TRBV20-1 to TRBJ2-7; D is undetermined. This CDR3 is 13 amino acids long. Trimming stripped 3 bases from V and 0 bases from J, with 9 bases between. Germline assignment: CDR1 DFQATT and CDR2 SNEGSKA (reference sequence).

The V and J genes are TRBV7-2 and TRBJ2-2; D may be TRBD1 or TRBD2 (5 bases each). The CDR3 length is 15 residues. Germline CDR1 SGHTA, CDR2 FQGNSA. Trimming removed 5 bases at V and 5 bases at J, with 15 bases between. In DNA form, the CDR3 reads TGTGCCAGCAGCCTCTCGGGACCTCTGACCGGGGAGCTGTTTTTT. Its protein product is CASSLSGPLTGELFF. Using reference TRBV7-2 and TRBJ2-2 for the parts outside the CDR3, the full variable domain is GAGVSQSPSNKVTEKGKDVELRCDPISGHTALYWYRQSLGQGLEFLIYFQGNSAPDKSGLPSDRFSAERTGGSVSTLTIQRTQQEDSAVYLCASSLSGPLTGELFFGEGSRLTVL.

This clonotype appeared a few times. The chain couples TRBV7-6 to TRBJ2-7; no definite D call. Trimming removed 1 base at V and 2 bases at J, with 12 bases between. In germline, CDR1 is SGHVS, CDR2 FNYEAQ. The length of the CDR3 is 15 residues. The CDR3 reads CASSLDPSYPYEQYF. The DNA of the CDR3 is TGTGCCAGCAGCTTAGACCCCAGCTACCCCTACGAGCAGTACTTC.

The rearrangement joins TRBV29-1 to TRBJ2-7; TRBD2 might be the D (5 bases). This CDR3 region has 12 residues. Between the trimmed V and J ends, which lost 7 bases and 3 bases, there was a span of 13 bases. Germline V lookup: CDR1 SQVTM, CDR2 ANQGSEA. The CDR3 protein is CSALEGGYEQYF. CDR3 DNA sequence: TGCAGCGCCTTAGAGGGTGGCTACGAGCAGTACTTC.

In its sample, this clonotype was seen once. The V and J genes are TRBV5-1 and TRBJ2-7; TRBD1 matches at 8 bases. CDR3 length: 16 residues. Germline CDR1 SGHRS, CDR2 YFSETQ. V shed 5 bases, J shed 4 bases, and the junction held 14 bases outside the gene matches. Here the CDR3 DNA reads TGCGCCAGCAGTTCACCGAGGGCCAGGGGGCAGTACGAGCAGTACTTC. This gives the protein CASSSPRARGQYEQYF.

The V and J genes are TRBV7-6 and TRBJ2-2; the match to TRBD2 covers 14 bases. This CDR3 is built from 16 residues. CDR1 is SGHVS and CDR2 is FNYEAQ in the germline V gene. Trimming removed 5 bases from V and 5 bases from J; junction bases left unmatched: 4. CDR3: CASSPGLAGVTGELFF. The CDR3 nucleotides are TGTGCCAGCAGCCCGGGACTAGCGGGAGTTACCGGGGAGCTGTTTTTT.

The chain carries TRBV2 and TRBJ2-2; D remains ambiguous. The CDR3 extends over 13 amino acids. Trimming removed 3 bases at V and 7 bases at J, with 9 bases between. From germline, CDR1 is SNHLY and CDR2 FYNNEI. The DNA for the CDR3 is TGTGCCAGCAGTGATGAAGGGTTCGGGGAGCTGTTTTTT. It is translated as CASSDEGFGELFF. Combining the CDR3 with reference TRBV2 and TRBJ2-2 gives the whole variable domain EPEVTQTPSHQVTQMGQEVILRCVPISNHLYFYWYRQILGQKVEFLVSFYNNEISEKSEIFDDQFSVERPDGSNFTLKIRSTKLEDSAMYFCASSDEGFGELFFGEGSRLTVL.

The chain joins TRBV9 to TRBJ2-7, with 9 positions matching TRBD2. There are 15 residues in the CDR3. The V and J ends lost 1 base and 5 bases, in that order; junction bases with no gene match: 7. The germline V gene has CDR1 SGDLS and CDR2 YYNGEE. The DNA for the CDR3 is TGTGCCAGCAGCGTACAAAGCGGGAGGTTCGACGAGCAGTACTTC. The encoded protein is CASSVQSGRFDEQYF.

This chain uses TRBV29-1 with TRBJ2-7, with D possibly being TRBD1 (7 bases). V was trimmed by 3 bases and J by 2 bases, leaving 14 bases between them. This CDR3 has 14 residues. The germline V gene encodes CDR1 SQVTM and CDR2 ANQGSEA. The CDR3 DNA sequence: TGCAGCGTTGACGCAGGGGGGAACACCTACGAGCAGTACTTC. Protein: CSVDAGGNTYEQYF.

Note on this clonotype: A read error may produce the germline difference seen at one junction end. The chain is built from TRBV7-8 and TRBJ2-7; D is possibly TRBD1 (5 bases). This CDR3 has 15 residues. The germline gives CDR1 SGHVS, CDR2 FQNEAQ. The CDR3 DNA is TGTGTCAGCAGCCCGATGGGCGGCAGGGTAAACGAGCAGTACTTC. Residues: CVSSPMGGRVNEQYF.

The chain employs TRBV2 and TRBJ1-1; a possible D gene is TRBD1 (5 bases). V was cut by 3 bases and J by 4 bases, with 9 bases left in between. The CDR3 is 13 residues long. CDR1 and CDR2 (germline): SNHLY, FYNNEI. The CDR3 DNA is TGTGCCAGCAGTGAGCAGGGACTCACTGAAGCTTTCTTT. It is translated as CASSEQGLTEAFF.

The chain employs TRBV7-2 and TRBJ1-5; D not certain. V lost 2 bases, J lost 5 bases, and 10 bases lay in between. The germline gives CDR1 SGHTA, CDR2 FQGNSA. The CDR3 runs 14 residues. CDR3 protein: CASSLLREDQPQHF. CDR3 coding DNA: TGTGCCAGCAGCTTATTGAGGGAGGATCAGCCCCAGCATTTT.

The rearrangement uses TRBV7-9 and TRBJ1-2, with D possibly TRBD1 on 5 matching bases. V was shortened by 5 bases and J by 4 bases, with 17 bases between the two germline ends. The germline V gene encodes CDR1 SEHNR and CDR2 FQNEAQ (reference sequence). The CDR3 sequence is 15 residues long. The CDR3: CASSQYSQGGYGYTF. The DNA for the CDR3 is TGTGCCAGCAGCCAATACAGTCAGGGAGGCTATGGCTACACCTTC.

With regard to this clonotype: The junction and the germline gene differ at one end; a read error may be behind it. The chain is built from TRBV5-6 and TRBJ2-2; TRBD2 matches 9 bases. The CDR3 length is 19 residues. CDR1 and CDR2 from the germline V gene are SGHDT and YYEEEE. This chain's CDR3 is CASSYQGLAGPPGTGELFF. The DNA for the CDR3 is TGTGCCAGCAGCTACCAGGGGCTAGCGGGACCTCCGGGAACCGGAGAGCTGTTTTTT. The full variable domain, its missing parts supplied by reference TRBV5-6 and TRBJ2-2, is DAGVTQSPTHLIKTRGQQVTLRCSPKSGHDTVSWYQQALGQGPQFIFQYYEEEERQRGNFPDRFSGHQFPNYSSELNVNALLLGDSALYLCASSYQGLAGPPGTGELFFGEGSRLTVL.